The 14 T cell receptor beta chains listed next were all sequenced from one sample in a study of shared clonotypes between healthy human individuals. Profiling relied on immunoSEQ multiplex PCR, and the TCRdb table lists in-frame clones only, not all of them. The sample lists 2 million to 2.5 million clones; around 92% were seen once. What was sequenced was naive CD4+ T cells from PBMCs. Regarding subset: CD45RA+ positively selected. The receptors originated from a man between 18 and 29 years old in good health. Some clones in this sample may be carry-over from other donors' samples.

The chain joins TRBV18 to TRBJ1-3; the D gene is possibly TRBD1 (6 bases). V gave up 8 bases and J gave up 2 bases, with 16 bases separating them. The germline V gene encodes CDR1 KGHSH and CDR2 LQKENI. The CDR3 covers 15 residues. The CDR3 sequence is CASRVPGEAGNTIYF. The CDR3 nucleotides read TGTGCCAGCCGCGTACCAGGGGAGGCTGGAAACACCATATATTTT.

Concerning this clone itself: One end of the junction does not line up with germline, which may come from a read error. The chain's CDR3 is CTSSLQLSGVAYNEQFF. The CDR3 DNA reads TGTACCAGCAGTTTACAATTATCGGGAGTCGCCTACAATGAGCAGTTCTTC. This rearrangement joins TRBV28 to TRBJ2-1; a weak D match, TRBD2 (6 bases). The CDR3 covers 17 residues. The germline gives CDR1 MDHEN, CDR2 SYDVKM.

The genes are TRBV4-1 and TRBJ2-7; 9 nucleotides match TRBD2. V lost 0 bases and J lost 3; bases outside the gene matches: 9. The CDR3 spans 17 residues. The germline CDR1 and CDR2 sequences are MGHRA and YSYEKL. The CDR3 sequence is CASSQDHGASGNYEQYF. DNA of the CDR3: TGCGCCAGCAGCCAAGATCACGGCGCTAGCGGGAACTACGAGCAGTACTTC.

The J gene is TRBJ2-5, the V gene TRBV5-1; 9 positions match TRBD2. CDR1 SGHRS and CDR2 YFSETQ come from the germline V gene. The CDR3 loop spans 16 amino acids. Trimming cost V 5 bases and J 4 bases; bases outside gene matches: 12. CDR3 amino acids: CASSISSSGIGETQYF. CDR3 coding DNA: TGCGCCAGCAGTATATCATCTAGCGGGATAGGAGAGACCCAGTACTTC.

V and J are TRBV7-2 and TRBJ2-3; 8 bases line up with TRBD2. This CDR3 is built from 13 residues. V gave up 7 bases and J gave up 5 bases; unmatched junction bases: 5. The germline V gene has CDR1 SGHTA and CDR2 FQGNSA. CDR3 in DNA: TGTGCCAGCAATCGGCTAGCGGGAGATACGCAGTATTTT. This codes for CASNRLAGDTQYF. The full variable domain, completed using reference TRBV7-2 and TRBJ2-3, is GAGVSQSPSNKVTEKGKDVELRCDPISGHTALYWYRQSLGQGLEFLIYFQGNSAPDKSGLPSDRFSAERTGGSVSTLTIQRTQQEDSAVYLCASNRLAGDTQYFGPGTRLTVL.

The chain has TRBV9 and TRBJ1-1; D unclear. The CDR3 sequence is 15 residues long. Per the germline V gene, CDR1 is SGDLS and CDR2 is YYNGEE. V was pared by 0 bases and J by 3 bases, with 12 bases between. In DNA form, the CDR3 reads TGTGCCAGCAGCGTAGAAGAGGGATCATACACTGAAGCTTTCTTT. Its protein product is CASSVEEGSYTEAFF.

The chain couples TRBV6-4 to TRBJ2-3; tentative D call: TRBD2 (7 bases). Germline-derived CDR1 and CDR2 are MRHNA and SNTAGT. V shed 4 bases and J shed 1 base, with 12 bases lying between them. There are 15 residues in the CDR3. The chain's CDR3 is CASSVRGGRTDTQYF. CDR3 in DNA: TGTGCCAGCAGTGTGAGGGGGGGGCGCACAGATACGCAGTATTTT.

V and J are TRBV6-5 and TRBJ2-1; either TRBD1 or TRBD2 may fit D (5 bases each). The CDR3 spans 12 residues. The ends were cut back, 8 bases at V and 5 bases at J, with 10 bases in the middle. Germline V gene data show CDR1 as MNHEY and CDR2 as SVGAGI. Here the CDR3 reads CASEGNHNEQFF. For the CDR3, the DNA is TGTGCCAGCGAGGGGAACCACAATGAGCAGTTCTTC.

V and J are TRBV28 and TRBJ2-5; D may match TRBD1 or TRBD2 (6 bases each). V shed 1 base and J shed 4 bases, with 16 bases lying between them. The CDR3 length is 16 residues. Germline CDR1 is MDHEN and CDR2 is SYDVKM. The CDR3 region has the DNA TGTGCCAGCAGTTTATTCACTCGGGGGCTTGGAGAGACCCAGTACTTC. As protein: CASSLFTRGLGETQYF.

This clone was observed a single time. The chain is built from TRBV7-2 and TRBJ2-1, with a weak D call TRBD2 (7 bases). V was trimmed by 1 base and J by 8 bases, leaving 24 bases between them. CDR1 and CDR2 from the germline V gene are SGHTA and FQGNSA. The CDR3 consists of 18 residues. CDR3 loop: CASSLDPSRGGRVDEQFF. The CDR3 DNA reads as TGTGCCAGCAGCTTAGACCCTAGCCGAGGGGGGAGGGTCGATGAGCAGTTCTTC.

This clone was counted a single time. The gene calls are TRBV28 and TRBJ1-2, with D possibly being TRBD1 (6 bases). This CDR3 region has 13 residues. From germline, CDR1 is MDHEN and CDR2 SYDVKM. The ends were cut back, 3 bases at V and 7 bases at J, with 12 bases in the middle. The CDR3 DNA is TGTGCCAGCAGTTTCCGGGACAACACTGGCTACACCTTC. Protein sequence: CASSFRDNTGYTF.

The rearrangement uses TRBV28 and TRBJ1-1; D call uncertain. The CDR3 contains 15 residues. Germline-derived CDR1 and CDR2 are MDHEN and SYDVKM. The V end lost 6 bases, the J end lost 1 base, and 15 bases lay between the germline ends. CDR3 DNA: TGTGCCAGCAGCTCGGGTGCCTCGGGGAACACTGAAGCTTTCTTT. Translated, it gives CASSSGASGNTEAFF. The whole variable domain, filled in from reference TRBV28 and TRBJ1-1, reads DVKVTQSSRYLVKRTGEKVFLECVQDMDHENMFWYRQDPGLGLRLIYFSYDVKMKEKGDIPEGYSVSREKKERFSLILESASTNQTSMYLCASSSGASGNTEAFFGQGTRLTVV.

The table lists this clone with a count of one. The chain couples TRBV19 to TRBJ1-4; weak D call: TRBD1 (6 bases). The CDR3 totals 14 residues. V was pared by 4 bases and J by 8 bases, with 14 bases between. Germline V CDR1 and CDR2: LNHDA, SQIVND (reference sequence). This chain's CDR3 is CASSTGHLGEKLFF. The CDR3 DNA reads TGTGCCAGTAGTACGGGACACCTGGGGGAAAAACTGTTTTTT.

The genes are TRBV5-4 and TRBJ2-7; 7 bases fit TRBD1. The trim removed 5 bases at V and 2 bases at J, leaving 4 bases unmatched. This CDR3 region has 13 residues. The germline gives CDR1 SGHNT, CDR2 YYREEE (reference sequence). In DNA, the CDR3 is TGTGCCAGCAGTTGGGACAGAACCTACGAGCAGTACTTC. Protein: CASSWDRTYEQYF.